Sequencing of this T cell receptor beta chain was carried out in a study of blood T cells in healthy people across ages. As for the study in general: About one barcoded beta molecule per two T cells was the capture yield of template switching. General study findings and limits: Diversity figures derived from one million T cells were judged to underestimate the true value. Not knowing donor CMV status may have confounded expanded clonotype changes.

PCR was performed a second time for roughly 6 to 12 cycles using a sample-barcoded 5' primer and a J-beta primer mix. Sequencing of every sample gave 3 million or more CDR3-containing paired-end reads. TCRdb reprocessed the 5' RACE reads with MiXCR, giving one entry per CDR3 protein. The data show 650,000 to 1,000,000 distinct CDR3 sequences, 35% to 40% seen once. This clonotype was seen at least ten times. The antigen is not known. The CDR3 is 15 amino acids. CDR1 is MGHRA, CDR2 YSYEKL, per germline. Losses at the gene ends were 5 bases for V and 5 bases for J; bases not matched to a gene: 10. The sample consisted of blood. The TCR was taken from a young man in good health. The chain is built from TRBV4-1 and TRBJ2-3; 7 bases agree with TRBD1. The CDR3 nucleotides read TGCGCCAGCAGCTTTCGACAGGGCGTTGGAGATACGCAGTATTTT. Translating gives CASSFRQGVGDTQYF.